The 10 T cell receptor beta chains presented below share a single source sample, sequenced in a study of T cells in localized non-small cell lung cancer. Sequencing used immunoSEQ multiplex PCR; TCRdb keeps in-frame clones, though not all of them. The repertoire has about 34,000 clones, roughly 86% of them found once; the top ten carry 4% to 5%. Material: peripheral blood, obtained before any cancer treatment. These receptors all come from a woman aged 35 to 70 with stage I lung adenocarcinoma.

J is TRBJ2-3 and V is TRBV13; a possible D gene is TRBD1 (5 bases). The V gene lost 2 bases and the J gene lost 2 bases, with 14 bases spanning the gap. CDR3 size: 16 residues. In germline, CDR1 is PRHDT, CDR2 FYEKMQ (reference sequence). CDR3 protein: CASSLIRAELTDTQYF. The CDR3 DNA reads TGTGCCAGCAGCTTAATCAGGGCGGAACTCACAGATACGCAGTATTTT.

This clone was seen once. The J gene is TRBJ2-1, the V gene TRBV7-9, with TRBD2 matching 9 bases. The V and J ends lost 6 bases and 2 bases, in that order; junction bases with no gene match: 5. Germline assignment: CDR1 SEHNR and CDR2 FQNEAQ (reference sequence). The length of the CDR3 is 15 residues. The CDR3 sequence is CASRPAGGTYNEQFF. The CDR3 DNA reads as TGTGCCAGCAGGCCAGCGGGGGGAACCTACAATGAGCAGTTCTTC. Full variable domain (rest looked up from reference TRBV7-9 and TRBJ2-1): DTGVSQNPRHKITKRGQNVTFRCDPISEHNRLYWYRQTLGQGPEFLTYFQNEAQLEKSRLLSDRFSAERPKGSFSTLEIQRTEQGDSAMYLCASRPAGGTYNEQFFGPGTRLTVL.

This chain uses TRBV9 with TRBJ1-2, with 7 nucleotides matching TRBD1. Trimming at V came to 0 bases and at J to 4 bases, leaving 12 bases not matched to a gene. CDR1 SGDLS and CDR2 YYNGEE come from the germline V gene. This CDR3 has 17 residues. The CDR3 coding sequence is TGTGCCAGCAGCGTAGGGGAGGGACAGCGGGGGGCCTATGGCTACACCTTC. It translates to CASSVGEGQRGAYGYTF.

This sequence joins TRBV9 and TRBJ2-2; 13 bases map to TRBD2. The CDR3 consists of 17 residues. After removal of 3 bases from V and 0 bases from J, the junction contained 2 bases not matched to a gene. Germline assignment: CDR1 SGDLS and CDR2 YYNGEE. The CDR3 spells CASSETSGGSNTGELFF. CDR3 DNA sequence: TGTGCCAGCAGCGAGACTAGCGGGGGGTCGAACACCGGGGAGCTGTTTTTT.

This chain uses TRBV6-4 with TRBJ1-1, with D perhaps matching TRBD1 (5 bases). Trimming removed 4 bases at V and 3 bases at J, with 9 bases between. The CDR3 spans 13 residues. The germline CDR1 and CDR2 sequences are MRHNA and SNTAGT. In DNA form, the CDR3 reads TGTGCCAGCAGTGGCTCGGGACACACTGAAGCTTTCTTT. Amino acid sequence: CASSGSGHTEAFF.

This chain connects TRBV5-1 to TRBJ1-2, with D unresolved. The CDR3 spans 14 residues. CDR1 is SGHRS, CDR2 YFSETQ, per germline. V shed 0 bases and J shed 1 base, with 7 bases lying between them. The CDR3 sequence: CASSLVPYNYGYTF. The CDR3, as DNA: TGCGCCAGCAGCTTGGTCCCGTATAACTATGGCTACACCTTC.

CDR3: CASSLGVSAEAFF. The DNA for the CDR3 is TGTGCCAGCAGCTTAGGTGTGAGCGCTGAAGCTTTCTTT. The chain couples TRBV7-8 to TRBJ1-1; D is ambiguous. Germline V gene sequence: CDR1 SGHVS, CDR2 FQNEAQ. V shed 1 base and J shed 6 bases, with 9 bases lying between them. The CDR3 contains 13 residues.

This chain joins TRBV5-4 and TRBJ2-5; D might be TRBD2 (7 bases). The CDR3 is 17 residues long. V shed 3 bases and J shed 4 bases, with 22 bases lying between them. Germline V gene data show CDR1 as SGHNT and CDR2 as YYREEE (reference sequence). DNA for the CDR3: TGTGCCAGCAGCTCCCATCGAGGGGGGGGCGAGGGAGAGACCCAGTACTTC. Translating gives CASSSHRGGGEGETQYF.

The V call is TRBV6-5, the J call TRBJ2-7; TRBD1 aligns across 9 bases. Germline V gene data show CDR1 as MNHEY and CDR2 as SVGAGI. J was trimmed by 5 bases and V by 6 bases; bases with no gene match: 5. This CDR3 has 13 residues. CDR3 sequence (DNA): TGTGCCAGCAGCGCGGGACAGGGAAACGAGCAGTACTTC. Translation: CASSAGQGNEQYF.

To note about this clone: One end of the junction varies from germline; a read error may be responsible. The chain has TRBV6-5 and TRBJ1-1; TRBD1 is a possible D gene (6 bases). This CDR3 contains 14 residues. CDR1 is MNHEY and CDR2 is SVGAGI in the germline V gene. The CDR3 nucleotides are TGTGCCAGCAGTTCCGCAACAGGGAACCCTGAAGCTTTCTTT. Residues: CASSSATGNPEAFF.